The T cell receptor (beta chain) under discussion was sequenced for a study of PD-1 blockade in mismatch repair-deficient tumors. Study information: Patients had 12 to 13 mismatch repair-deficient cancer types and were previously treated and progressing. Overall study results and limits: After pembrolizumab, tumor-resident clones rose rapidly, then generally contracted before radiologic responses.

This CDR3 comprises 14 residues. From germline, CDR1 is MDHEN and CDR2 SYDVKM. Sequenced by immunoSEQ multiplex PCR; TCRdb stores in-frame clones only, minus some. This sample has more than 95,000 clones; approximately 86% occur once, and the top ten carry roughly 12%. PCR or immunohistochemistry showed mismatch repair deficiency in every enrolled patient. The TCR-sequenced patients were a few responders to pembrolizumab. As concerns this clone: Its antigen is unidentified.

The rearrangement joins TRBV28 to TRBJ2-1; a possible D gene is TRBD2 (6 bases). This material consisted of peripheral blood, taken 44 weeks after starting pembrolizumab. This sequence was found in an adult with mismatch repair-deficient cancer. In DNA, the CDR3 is TGTGCAACCGGAGGGCCGTACCCTAACAATGAGCAGTTCTTC. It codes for CATGGPYPNNEQFF.